These T cell receptor beta chains were read from a single sample in a study of regulatory T cells in long-lasting Graves disease. TCRdb used MiXCR to reprocess the multiplex PCR reads, holding one entry per CDR3 protein. The table shows about 420,000 distinct CDR3 sequences, with 16% occurring only once. The sample also formed part of further work on T cells in Graves' hyperthyroidism and ophthalmopathy.

Sample: peripheral blood mononuclear cells (PBMCs), taken at new diagnosis, from a patient treated with antithyroid drugs. These receptor sequences come from a woman between 18 and 30 years old with Graves disease. The conserved cysteine and the conserved F or W are not part of the CDR3 here. Fields, in order: V gene, J gene, clone size, CDR3 protein. The size of a clone is reported for some rows only, either as once, few or many, or as a class for expanded clones.

TRBV7-9,TRBJ1-1,NA,AGRQGPLSDTEAF
TRBV30,TRBJ2-3,many,AWSVLALSTDTQY
TRBV12-3/TRBV12-4,TRBJ2-3,many,ASSSGIAGAGDTQY
TRBV6-1,TRBJ2-5,many,ASKGGDRVETQY
TRBV6-5,TRBJ2-3,many,ASSYASDQSTDTQY
TRBV20-1,TRBJ2-2,NA,SARGGLVDTGELF
TRBV9,TRBJ2-7,many,ASSVGLAGYEQY
TRBV27,TRBJ2-7,many,ASKLTWDRGFYEQY
TRBV11-2,TRBJ1-2,NA,ASSSGAVGYGYT
TRBV28,TRBJ1-1,few,ASSKPTGGTEAF
TRBV20-1,TRBJ2-5,many,SASKGPGGTKTQY
TRBV4-1,TRBJ2-1,many,ASSQDNSNNEQF
TRBV2,TRBJ2-2,NA,ASSEQEGGFAGELF
TRBV9,TRBJ1-4,NA,ASSVGQESEKLF
TRBV12-3/TRBV12-4,TRBJ1-2,NA,ASKWGGTGNYGYT
TRBV28,TRBJ2-2,few,ASSLGHRGSTGELF
TRBV29-1,TRBJ2-7,many,SVGTPGAYTYEQY
TRBV5-5,TRBJ2-3,many,ASSLSGRVGSTDTQY
TRBV24-1,TRBJ2-7,few,ATSDPGQGSYEQY
TRBV11-3,TRBJ2-4,NA,ASSRGSYLG
TRBV20-1,TRBJ2-1,few,SARDPSGASYNEQF
TRBV7-9,TRBJ2-2,few,ASSLGRTTNTGELF
TRBV10-3,TRBJ2-7,few,AISENRGSYEQY
TRBV4-2,TRBJ2-5,few,ASSQRRGSGETQY
TRBV12-3/TRBV12-4,TRBJ2-3,few,ASSLAIGQLTDTQY
TRBV24-1,TRBJ2-4,NA,ATTVRFKLAKNIQY
TRBV6-4,TRBJ2-2,few,ASSEGYTGELF
TRBV20-1,TRBJ1-5,many,SASRTTSGTANQPQH
TRBV24-1,TRBJ2-1,NA,ATSGRLALSYNEQF
TRBV11-2,TRBJ2-2,many,ASRPSGRVNTGELF
TRBV27,TRBJ1-5,few,ASRRGDSNQPQH
TRBV3-1,TRBJ2-5,many,ASSQDNLAGEETQY
TRBV6-2/TRBV6-3,TRBJ2-7,few,ASSWKAGTGGYEQY
TRBV28,TRBJ2-1,many,ASRGTSGSHEQF
TRBV10-2,TRBJ2-1,once,ASALSDEQF
TRBV5-1,TRBJ2-1,many,ASSLMRHEQF
TRBV24-1,TRBJ2-1,NA,ATSEETASGRNEQF
TRBV7-9,TRBJ2-5,NA,ASSLELAGRKFQETQY
TRBV20-1,TRBJ2-7,many,SARSRTSGRLYEQY
TRBV20-1,TRBJ2-6,many,SASLQEGTGANVLT
TRBV12-3/TRBV12-4,TRBJ2-5,few,ASRWDRETQY
TRBV25-1,TRBJ2-7,NA,ASTGRTSYEQY
TRBV7-2,TRBJ2-1,many,ASSRRVAGGPGNEQF
TRBV30,TRBJ2-5,many,AWRRWAGGPGNQY
TRBV5-5,TRBJ1-2,many,ASSRRASYGYT
TRBV3-1,TRBJ1-1,NA,AGSPGGQNTEAF
TRBV29-1,TRBJ1-2,NA,SVDPDRNYGYT
TRBV6-5,TRBJ2-7,many,ASSYGQGREQY
TRBV28,TRBJ1-4,NA,ASSLYGGATNEKLF
TRBV9,TRBJ2-7,many,ASSVLAGSSYEQY
TRBV7-2,TRBJ2-7,many,ASRRDFSYEQY
TRBV6-2/TRBV6-3,TRBJ1-2,few,ASSKLSGIHETTNT
TRBV28,TRBJ2-3,NA,ASGLPDTQY